Each of the 8 T cell receptor beta chains below was sequenced from the same sample in a study of patients and donors after allogeneic stem cell transplantation. TCRdb passed the RT-PCR reads through MiXCR, listing each CDR3 protein once. The sample contains 400,000 to 500,000 distinct CDR3 sequences, under 20% of which appear only once. Material: blood, either unsorted or a sorted T cell fraction (not recorded which). The receptors come from a human donor who was either an allogeneic HSCT recipient or a stem cell or donor lymphocyte infusion donor (not recorded which). It is not recorded whose cells these are; they may come from a transplant donor.

This clonotype was counted between two and nine times. This chain links TRBV7-3 with TRBJ1-2, with D possibly being TRBD1 (5 bases). Germline CDR1 and CDR2: SGHTA and FQGTGA. V was pared by 4 bases and J by 4 bases, with 10 bases between. This CDR3 has 13 residues. This CDR3 reads CASSYRSGYGYTF. The CDR3, as DNA: TGTGCCAGCAGCTACAGGTCAGGCTATGGCTACACCTTC.

This clonotype was counted a few times. The chain uses TRBV30 and TRBJ2-6, with D perhaps given as TRBD1 or TRBD2 (5 bases each). Germline assignment: CDR1 GTSNPN and CDR2 SVGIG (reference sequence). CDR3 length equals 12 residues. V shed 8 bases and J shed 1 base, with 6 bases lying between them. The CDR3 nucleotides are TGTGCCGGGGGATCTGGGGCCAACGTCCTGACTTTC. Its protein is CAGGSGANVLTF.

J is TRBJ2-4 and V is TRBV6-1; the D is unclear. The germline CDR1 and CDR2 sequences are MNHNS and SASEGT. The CDR3 covers 13 residues. Between the trimmed V and J ends, which lost 7 bases and 4 bases, there was a span of 11 bases. This CDR3 is CASTPLEKNIQYF. CDR3 in DNA: TGTGCCAGCACGCCCCTTGAGAAAAACATTCAGTACTTC.

J is TRBJ1-1 and V is TRBV30; no clear D gene. This CDR3 contains 8 residues. V was trimmed by 5 bases and J by 11 bases, leaving 6 bases between them. The germline CDR1 and CDR2 sequences are GTSNPN and SVGIG (reference sequence). The CDR3 coding sequence is TGTGCCTGGGGAAGGGCTTTCTTT. As protein: CAWGRAFF.

This clonotype has a handful of counts. V is TRBV7-8 and J is TRBJ1-1, with D tentatively TRBD1 (6 bases). This CDR3 is built from 14 residues. CDR1 SGHVS and CDR2 FQNEAQ come from the germline V gene. The ends were cut back, 5 bases at V and 5 bases at J, with 15 bases in the middle. CDR3: CASSLTGLGTEAFF. The CDR3 nucleotides read TGTGCCAGCAGCCTAACAGGGCTAGGGACTGAAGCTTTCTTT.

There are many counts of this clonotype. This chain links TRBV12-3 or TRBV12-4 with TRBJ1-2; 7 nucleotides agree with TRBD1. Trimming cost V 4 bases and J 8 bases; bases outside gene matches: 4. The CDR3 is 12 residues long. The CDR3 reads CASSSRTGGYTF. The CDR3 bases are TGTGCCAGCAGTTCACGGACAGGCGGCTACACCTTC.

In its sample, this clonotype was seen a few times. V is TRBV6-5 and J is TRBJ2-5; 7 nucleotides align to TRBD2. The CDR3 has 17 amino acids. J gave up 4 bases and V 0 bases, and 11 bases lay outside the gene matches. Germline V gene data show CDR1 as MNHEY and CDR2 as SVGAGI. CDR3 in DNA: TGTGCCAGCAGTTACTCGATTGGGCTGGGGAGGGGAGAGACCCAGTACTTC. Protein: CASSYSIGLGRGETQYF.

This clonotype showed up just a few times. The chain employs TRBV7-9 and TRBJ2-6; D possibly corresponds to TRBD1 (6 bases). The ends were cut back, 6 bases at V and 0 bases at J, with 12 bases in the middle. The CDR3 extends over 16 amino acids. The V gene's germline CDR1 is SEHNR and CDR2 FQNEAQ (reference sequence). CDR3 protein: CASSWDTPSGANVLTF. CDR3 sequence (DNA): TGTGCCAGCAGTTGGGACACCCCCTCTGGGGCCAACGTCCTGACTTTC.